The 28 T cell receptor beta chains in this list originate from one sample, sequenced in a study of T-cell memory formation after mild COVID-19. TCRdb reprocessed the 5' RACE reads via MiXCR and lists one record per CDR3 protein. The table has around 390,000 distinct CDR3 sequences, roughly 15% seen once. The sample consisted of PBMCs or a T cell subset sorted from them (not recorded which). The receptors originated from a young man who had mild COVID-19 (a few samples of this study predate the infection). Cell type and time point are not known.

The gene calls are TRBV27 and TRBJ1-1, with 7 bases aligning to TRBD1. Germline V gene sequence: CDR1 MNHEY, CDR2 SMNVEV (reference sequence). This CDR3 is 15 amino acids long. After removal of 5 bases from V and 1 base from J, the junction contained 7 bases not matched to a gene. CDR3 amino acids: CASSTTQGKNTEAFF. The CDR3 region has the DNA TGTGCCAGCAGTACCACACAGGGGAAGAACACTGAAGCTTTCTTT.

The chain's CDR3 is CASSYSMLSGGYEQYF. CDR3 nucleotide sequence: TGTGCCAGCAGTTACTCGATGTTGTCAGGGGGCTACGAGCAGTACTTC. This chain links TRBV6-2 or TRBV6-3 with TRBJ2-7; 7 bases are shared with TRBD1. CDR1 and CDR2 (germline): MNHEY, SVGEGT. The CDR3 is 16 amino acids. The junction had 8 bases not matched to a gene; V was cut back by 0 bases and J by 3 bases.

This chain joins TRBV7-2 and TRBJ1-2; 7 bases match TRBD1. Per the germline V gene, CDR1 is SGHTA and CDR2 is FQGNSA. The ends lost 5 bases at V and 3 bases at J; junction bases unmatched: 12. The CDR3 totals 16 residues. CDR3 DNA: TGTGCCAGCAGCCAAGAAGGGGGCGGTTACTACTATGGCTACACCTTC. As protein: CASSQEGGGYYYGYTF.

This clonotype was observed a handful of times. This chain joins TRBV4-1 and TRBJ1-1, with D unresolved. The CDR3 sequence is 14 residues long. V gave up 3 bases and J gave up 4 bases, with 12 bases separating them. Germline lookup yields CDR1 MGHRA and CDR2 YSYEKL. The CDR3 here is CASSHRWVSTEAFF. In nucleotides, the CDR3 is TGCGCCAGCAGCCATCGATGGGTATCCACTGAAGCTTTCTTT.

This chain links TRBV4-2 with TRBJ2-1; D might be TRBD1 (6 bases). The germline CDR1 and CDR2 sequences are LGHNA and YNFKEQ. V lost 0 bases and J lost 0, with 18 bases in between. The CDR3 covers 19 residues. CDR3 region: CASSQDRRQEKTSYNEQFF. CDR3 bases: TGTGCCAGCAGCCAAGATAGGAGACAGGAGAAGACCTCCTACAATGAGCAGTTCTTC.

This clonotype was seen a few times. V and J are TRBV7-9 and TRBJ2-3; D ambiguous. Trimming left V 3 bases short and J 6 bases short, with 16 bases between. The CDR3 has 15 residues. The germline CDR1 and CDR2 sequences are SEHNR and FQNEAQ (reference sequence). The CDR3 region has the DNA TGTGCCAGCAGCTTGGGTGGGCCAGCACAGGATACGCAGTATTTT. It codes for CASSLGGPAQDTQYF.

The V call is TRBV11-2, the J call TRBJ2-3, with TRBD2 as a possible D gene (6 bases). Germline V gene lookup returns CDR1 SGHAT and CDR2 FQNNGV. V was clipped by 7 bases and J by 2 bases, with 13 bases between them. The CDR3 totals 14 residues. This CDR3 reads CASMGSGVTDTQYF. CDR3 bases: TGTGCCAGCATGGGCTCGGGGGTCACAGATACGCAGTATTTT.

The chain employs TRBV7-8 and TRBJ2-3, with a possible D match to TRBD2 (5 bases). Germline values: CDR1 SGHVS, CDR2 FQNEAQ. The CDR3 length is 15 residues. Trimming took 5 bases from V and 0 from J, leaving 12 bases between them. This chain's CDR3 is CASSVRETSTDTQYF. The CDR3, as DNA: TGTGCCAGCAGCGTGAGGGAGACTAGCACAGATACGCAGTATTTT.

The rearrangement uses TRBV6-4 and TRBJ2-3, with D perhaps given as TRBD1 or TRBD2 (5 bases each). CDR3 length equals 14 residues. Trimming took off 0 bases at V and 2 bases at J, with 6 bases between the two ends. Germline V CDR1 and CDR2: MRHNA, SNTAGT. CDR3 sequence (DNA): TGTGCCAGCAGTGACTCGGGGGACACAGATACGCAGTATTTT. Translated, it gives CASSDSGDTDTQYF.

The gene calls are TRBV20-1 and TRBJ2-7; D is uncertain. The CDR3 totals 14 residues. Between the trimmed V and J ends, which lost 2 bases and 2 bases, there was a span of 13 bases. CDR1 is DFQATT and CDR2 is SNEGSKA in the germline V gene (reference sequence). The CDR3 reads CSARRARYPYEQYF. DNA of the CDR3: TGCAGTGCTAGAAGGGCAAGATACCCCTACGAGCAGTACTTC.

The chain joins TRBV9 to TRBJ2-1; the match to TRBD1 covers 11 bases. This CDR3 has 17 amino acids. Germline values: CDR1 SGDLS, CDR2 YYNGEE. V lost 3 bases and J lost 7; bases outside the gene matches: 12. Here the CDR3 DNA reads TGTGCCAGCAGCGAGAGCGCTGGACAGGGGGCGTGGAATGAGCAGTTCTTC. As protein: CASSESAGQGAWNEQFF.

This clonotype was seen a few times. This sequence joins TRBV4-1 and TRBJ1-2; tentatively, D is TRBD1 (5 bases). CDR1 MGHRA and CDR2 YSYEKL come from the germline V gene. V was cut by 0 bases and J by 3 bases, with 14 bases left in between. This CDR3 comprises 16 residues. The CDR3 DNA reads TGCGCCAGCAGCCAAGAAGCGAGGACACCCTACTATGGCTACACCTTC. This gives the protein CASSQEARTPYYGYTF.

This clonotype was counted a few times. In nucleotides, the CDR3 is TGTGCCAGCAGTGAAACAGGGATTGGAAGGCAGTACTTC. Translated, it gives CASSETGIGRQYF. This chain uses TRBV6-1 with TRBJ2-7; D is possibly TRBD1 (6 bases). V lost 2 bases and J lost 9, with 14 bases in between. This CDR3 spans 13 amino acids. CDR1 is MNHNS, CDR2 SASEGT, per germline.

This clonotype appeared a few times. The genes are TRBV27 and TRBJ1-5; TRBD1 matches at 7 bases. V was clipped by 3 bases and J by 7 bases; unmatched bases: 3. Germline values: CDR1 MNHEY, CDR2 SMNVEV (reference sequence). This CDR3 spans 13 amino acids. DNA for the CDR3: TGTGCCAGCAGTTTGGACAGGCAACAGCCCCAGCATTTT. Translating it yields CASSLDRQQPQHF.

This clonotype was counted between two and nine times. The chain links TRBV12-3 or TRBV12-4 to TRBJ2-1; maybe TRBD1 (5 bases). CDR3 length: 16 residues. Deletions cut 4 bases from V and 7 bases from J, with 20 bases between. The CDR3 here is CASSWSWTPQYNEQFF. DNA of the CDR3: TGTGCCAGCAGTTGGTCCTGGACACCTCAATATAATGAGCAGTTCTTC.

CDR3 in amino acids: CASTRWASLTDTQYF. The CDR3 DNA follows: TGTGCCAGCACCCGTTGGGCCAGCTTAACAGATACGCAGTATTTT. The chain uses TRBV7-2 and TRBJ2-3; no clear D. The germline gives CDR1 SGHTA, CDR2 FQGNSA. V dropped 7 bases and J dropped 3 bases, with 17 bases sitting between them. The CDR3 is 15 residues long.

The rearrangement joins TRBV7-2 to TRBJ2-3; D is perhaps TRBD1 (6 bases). The length of the CDR3 is 14 residues. Trimming stripped 5 bases from V and 14 bases from J, with 23 bases between. The germline gives CDR1 SGHTA, CDR2 FQGNSA. The CDR3 region is CASSPNRDTRLRYF. CDR3 DNA sequence: TGTGCCAGCAGCCCGAACCGGGACACGAGACTGCGGTATTTT.

This clonotype showed up just a few times. This CDR3 is CASSIGRGTGGANVLTF. The CDR3 bases are TGTGCCAGTAGTATTGGGAGAGGGACTGGCGGGGCCAACGTCCTGACTTTC. This sequence joins TRBV19 and TRBJ2-6, with TRBD2 as a possible D gene (6 bases). The CDR3 length is 17 residues. The V gene lost 3 bases and the J gene lost 4 bases, with 16 bases spanning the gap. Looked up from germline, CDR1 is LNHDA and CDR2 is SQIVND (reference sequence).

This clonotype was seen ten or more times. The V and J genes are TRBV7-2 and TRBJ2-7; 7 bases fit TRBD1. This CDR3 is built from 14 residues. V lost 4 bases, J lost 4 bases, and 7 bases stayed unmatched. CDR1 SGHTA and CDR2 FQGNSA come from the germline V gene. The chain's CDR3 is CASSSSGTAYEQYF. CDR3 DNA: TGTGCCAGCAGCTCCTCGGGGACAGCTTACGAGCAGTACTTC.

This clonotype was recorded a few times. CDR3 amino acids: CASSLAQGQQETQYF. CDR3 bases: TGCGCCAGCAGCTTGGCCCAGGGACAGCAAGAGACCCAGTACTTC. The V and J genes are TRBV5-1 and TRBJ2-5; 7 bases are shared with TRBD1. This CDR3 contains 15 residues. The V segment lost 0 bases and the J segment 2 bases; nucleotides outside the gene matches: 4. Germline CDR1 SGHRS, CDR2 YFSETQ.

The chain is built from TRBV27 and TRBJ2-7; D is perhaps TRBD1 or TRBD2 (5 bases each). The CDR3 is 15 residues long. Germline lookup yields CDR1 MNHEY and CDR2 SMNVEV (reference sequence). Trimming left V 6 bases short and J 0 bases short, with 15 bases between. The CDR3 is CASSPGQSSSYEQYV. As DNA, the CDR3 is TGTGCCAGCAGCCCGGGGCAGTCGAGCTCCTACGAGCAGTACGTC.

The V and J genes are TRBV5-6 and TRBJ2-3, with D perhaps matching TRBD1 (6 bases). CDR1 is SGHDT and CDR2 is YYEEEE in the germline V gene. This CDR3 is 15 amino acids long. Trimming pared 0 bases from V and 2 bases from J, leaving 10 bases between. The CDR3 nucleotides read TGTGCCAGCAGCTTGGTTGGGGGCCACACAGATACGCAGTATTTT. This codes for CASSLVGGHTDTQYF.

J is TRBJ1-2 and V is TRBV18; D is perhaps TRBD1 (5 bases). The CDR3 runs to 14 residues. Germline assignment: CDR1 KGHSH and CDR2 LQKENI. The V end was cut by 0 bases, the J end by 2 bases, with 7 bases between. CDR3 nucleotide sequence: TGTGCCAGCTCACCACCGTCAGGGAACTATGGCTACACCTTC. Encoded protein: CASSPPSGNYGYTF.

This clonotype has a handful of counts. The chain is built from TRBV5-1 and TRBJ1-1; no definite D call. This CDR3 is 14 amino acids long. Germline V gene lookup returns CDR1 SGHRS and CDR2 YFSETQ. Deletions cut 4 bases from V and 0 bases from J, with 10 bases between. CDR3 in DNA: TGCGCCAGCAGCAGGATGACGGTGAACACTGAAGCTTTCTTT. It codes for CASSRMTVNTEAFF.

This clonotype was counted only a few times. The V call is TRBV5-1, the J call TRBJ2-3; a possible D gene is TRBD2 (5 bases). V was cut by 0 bases and J by 5 bases, with 13 bases left in between. Germline assignment: CDR1 SGHRS and CDR2 YFSETQ. The CDR3 sequence is 15 residues long. The CDR3 sequence: CASSLVLGSGDTQYF. CDR3 DNA sequence: TGCGCCAGCAGCTTGGTCTTGGGGAGTGGAGATACGCAGTATTTT.

This chain connects TRBV12-3 or TRBV12-4 to TRBJ2-1; D is ambiguous. The CDR3 is made up of 15 amino acids. Trimming removed 6 bases from V and 0 bases from J, with 12 bases in between. The CDR3 here is CASRPPPGSYNEQFF. CDR3 DNA: TGTGCCAGCAGACCCCCCCCTGGCTCCTACAATGAGCAGTTCTTC.

The chain recombines TRBV4-2 with TRBJ2-6; 10 bases agree with TRBD2. From germline, CDR1 is LGHNA and CDR2 YNFKEQ. Trimming removed 5 bases from V and 4 bases from J; junction bases left unmatched: 8. The CDR3 extends over 17 amino acids. In nucleotides, the CDR3 is TGTGCCAGCAGCTCCGGGACTAGCGTCTCCGGGGCCAACGTCCTGACTTTC. It codes for CASSSGTSVSGANVLTF.

CDR3 amino acids: CASSHDRVTSEAFF. CDR3 DNA: TGTGCCAGCAGCCATGACAGGGTTACGAGTGAAGCTTTCTTT. This chain connects TRBV3-1 to TRBJ1-1; 7 bases agree with TRBD1. Germline V CDR1 and CDR2: LGHDT, YNNKEL (reference sequence). This CDR3 has 14 residues. J was trimmed by 7 bases and V by 3 bases; bases with no gene match: 8.